This T cell receptor beta chain is from a study of blood T cell repertoires in COVID-19. Produced via immunoSEQ multiplex PCR; TCRdb's table is partial and in-frame only. The table has roughly 200,000 clones, approximately 83% seen once. Looked up from germline, CDR1 is LGHNA and CDR2 is YNFKEQ. The CDR3 loop spans 14 amino acids. Germline trimming cut 0 bases from V and 7 bases from J; bases unmatched to any gene: 2. This chain uses TRBV4-2 with TRBJ1-5; TRBD1 agrees at 8 bases. The receptor was derived from a man aged 55 to 69 with acute or convalescent COVID-19. The sequencing sample was made of peripheral blood. CDR3 sequence (DNA): TGTGCCAGCAGCCAAGAGCAGGGGGCGCAGCCCCAGCATTTT. Translating it yields CASSQEQGAQPQHF.